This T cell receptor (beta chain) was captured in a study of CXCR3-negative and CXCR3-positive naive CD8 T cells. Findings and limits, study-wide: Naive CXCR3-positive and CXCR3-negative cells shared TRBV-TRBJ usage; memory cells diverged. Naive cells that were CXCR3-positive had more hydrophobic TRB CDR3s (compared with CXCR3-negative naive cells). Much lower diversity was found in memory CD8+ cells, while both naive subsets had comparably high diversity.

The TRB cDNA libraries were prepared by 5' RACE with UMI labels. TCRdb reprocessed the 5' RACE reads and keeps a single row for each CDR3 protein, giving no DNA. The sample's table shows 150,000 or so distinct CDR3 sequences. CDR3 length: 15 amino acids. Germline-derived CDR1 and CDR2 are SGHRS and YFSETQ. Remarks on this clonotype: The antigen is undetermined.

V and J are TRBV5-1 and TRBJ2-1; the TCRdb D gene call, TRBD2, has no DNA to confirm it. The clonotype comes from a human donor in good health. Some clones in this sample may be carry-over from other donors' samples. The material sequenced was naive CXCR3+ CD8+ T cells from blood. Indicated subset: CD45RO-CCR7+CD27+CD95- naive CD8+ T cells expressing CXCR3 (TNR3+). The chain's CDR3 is CASSLGTGGPNEQFF.